The rows below give T cell receptor beta chains drawn from one sample of a study of OX40 agonist ivuxolimab in advanced cancers. TCRdb keeps only in-frame clones here, not all; method: immunoSEQ multiplex PCR. Among roughly 76,000 clones, roughly nine tenths were seen once, and the ten largest hold roughly 8%. The input for sequencing was CD4+ or CD8+ T cells sorted from blood, taken in a trial of the OX40 agonist ivuxolimab. The receptors were gathered from an adult with an advanced solid tumor such as melanoma, head and neck, liver or kidney cancer. Both conserved end residues are part of each CDR3. The D gene is left open where the match is weak. The size of a clone is reported for some rows only, either as once, few or many, or as a class for expanded clones.

v_gene	j_gene	abundance	d_gene	CDR3aa	CDR3nt
TRBV5-1	TRBJ2-3	.	.	CASSYLGLDTQYF	TGCGCCAGCAGCTATTTGGGGCTAGATACGCAGTATTTT
TRBV5-1	TRBJ2-1	.	.	CASSLDRAGSYNEQFF	TGCGCCAGCAGCTTGGACAGGGCGGGCTCCTACAATGAGCAGTTCTTC
TRBV10-3	TRBJ2-3	.	TRBD2	CAISGSSGRTDTQYF	TGTGCCATCAGTGGATCTAGCGGGCGGACAGATACGCAGTATTTT
TRBV7-3	TRBJ2-2	.	.	CASSLIWGRHTGELFF	TGTGCCAGCAGCTTAATATGGGGGCGGCACACCGGGGAGCTGTTTTTT
TRBV5-1	TRBJ1-4	.	.	CASSLQGPNEKLFF	TGCGCCAGCAGCCTGCAGGGTCCAAATGAAAAACTGTTTTTT
TRBV4-3	TRBJ2-3	.	.	CASSHLGDSGGLRDTQYF	TGCGCCAGCAGCCACCTCGGGGACAGCGGGGGCCTTCGGGATACGCAGTATTTT
TRBV5-1	TRBJ2-7	.	.	CASSLASTSSYEQYF	TGCGCCAGCAGCTTGGCTAGTACTTCGTCCTACGAGCAGTACTTC
TRBV18	TRBJ2-2	.	TRBD1	CANSRTGGARQNTGELFF	TGTGCCAACTCCAGGACAGGGGGCGCGAGACAGAACACCGGGGAGCTGTTTTTT
TRBV28	TRBJ2-7	once	.	CASSFSPTLGEQYF	TGTGCCAGCAGTTTTTCCCCCACCCTCGGGGAGCAGTACTTC
TRBV5-6	TRBJ2-3	.	TRBD1	CASTLLGTGGTDTQYF	TGTGCCAGCACCCTCTTAGGTACAGGGGGCACGGATACGCAGTATTTT
TRBV6-7	TRBJ2-7	.	.	CARKGISAETYEQYF	TGTGCCAGAAAGGGAATCTCGGCAGAAACATACGAGCAGTACTTC
TRBV2	TRBJ1-1	.	TRBD1	CASTLTGGETEAFF	TGTGCCAGCACCTTGACAGGGGGGGAAACTGAAGCTTTCTTT
TRBV10-3	TRBJ2-7	.	.	CAIRQTYEQYF	TGTGCCATCAGACAGACCTACGAGCAGTACTTC
TRBV28	TRBJ2-7	.	.	CASSPTKGQNYEQYF	TGTGCCAGCAGCCCAACCAAAGGGCAGAACTACGAGCAGTACTTC
TRBV7-3	TRBJ2-5	once	.	CASSLGRQETQYF	TGTGCCAGCAGCTTAGGACGGCAAGAGACCCAGTACTTC
TRBV29-1	TRBJ2-3	.	.	CSAIRLSTQYF	TGCAGCGCCATCCGTTTATCTACGCAGTATTTT
TRBV12-5	TRBJ2-1	once	.	CASARGAPYEQFF	TGTGCTAGTGCTCGGGGGGCACCCTATGAGCAGTTCTTC
TRBV7-3	TRBJ2-2	.	TRBD1	CASSLRQGAGEELFF	TGTGCCAGCAGCTTAAGACAGGGGGCGGGCGAGGAGCTGTTTTTT
TRBV9	TRBJ2-5	.	TRBD1	CASTVRTGLQETQYF	TGTGCCAGCACCGTTCGGACAGGCTTACAAGAGACCCAGTACTTC
TRBV28	TRBJ2-2	.	.	CASTLSWTGELFF	TGTGCCAGCACTCTGTCATGGACCGGGGAGCTGTTTTTT
TRBV30	TRBJ2-7	.	.	CAWRSGPYEQYF	TGTGCCTGGAGATCAGGGCCCTACGAGCAGTACTTC
TRBV7-3	TRBJ1-1	.	.	CASSASDLGTEAFF	TGTGCCAGCAGCGCCAGTGACTTGGGCACTGAAGCTTTCTTT
TRBV6-6	TRBJ2-7	.	TRBD2	CASSSSGRSSYEQYF	TGTGCCAGCAGTTCGAGCGGGAGAAGCTCCTACGAGCAGTACTTC
TRBV4-1	TRBJ2-7	.	TRBD2	CASSLREGPDEQYF	TGCGCCAGCAGCCTCCGGGAGGGGCCCGACGAGCAGTACTTC
TRBV5-1	TRBJ1-3	few	TRBD1	CASSTGTAISGNTIYF	TGCGCCAGCAGCACCGGGACAGCTATCTCTGGAAACACCATATATTTT
TRBV25-1	TRBJ2-2	.	TRBD1	CASRPGDRGTGELFF	TGTGCCAGCAGGCCCGGCGACAGGGGTACCGGGGAGCTGTTTTTT
TRBV2	TRBJ1-5	few	TRBD1	CASSPRQGGLYQPQHF	TGTGCCAGCAGTCCTCGACAGGGTGGGTTGTATCAGCCCCAGCATTTT
TRBV19	TRBJ1-1	.	.	CASSIRDIPEAFF	TGTGCCAGTAGTATCCGAGACATACCTGAAGCTTTCTTT
TRBV6-1	TRBJ2-5	.	TRBD1	CASSVENRGVGETQYF	TGTGCCAGCAGTGTTGAGAACAGGGGAGTAGGAGAGACCCAGTACTTC
TRBV5-1	TRBJ2-4	.	.	CASSLRSDIQYF	TGCGCCAGCAGCTTAAGATCGGACATTCAGTACTTC
TRBV9	TRBJ2-3	.	TRBD2	CASSVGPSGVPANTQYF	TGTGCCAGCAGCGTAGGTCCTAGCGGGGTGCCGGCGAATACGCAGTATTTT
TRBV7-9	TRBJ1-5	.	.	CASSRGWQPQHF	TGTGCCAGCAGCCGCGGTTGGCAGCCCCAGCATTTT
TRBV6-6	TRBJ2-5	.	TRBD2	CASKSGGETQYF	TGTGCCAGCAAATCGGGGGGAGAGACCCAGTACTTC
TRBV5-5	TRBJ2-7	few	.	CASSRTSPLYEQYF	TGTGCCAGCAGCCGGACCAGCCCCCTCTACGAGCAGTACTTC
TRBV6-5	TRBJ2-1	few	.	CASTTLGQGGNEQFF	TGTGCCAGCACTACACTAGGGCAGGGGGGCAATGAGCAGTTCTTC
TRBV7-3	TRBJ2-6	.	TRBD2	CASSPRGLAVSGANVLTF	TGTGCCAGCAGCCCCAGAGGGCTAGCGGTCTCTGGGGCCAACGTCCTGACTTTC
TRBV2	TRBJ2-2	.	TRBD1	CASSERGTGTGELFF	TGTGCCAGCAGTGAAAGGGGGACAGGGACCGGGGAGCTGTTTTTT
TRBV28	TRBJ1-1	.	.	CASKSWKRPRGSEAFF	TGTGCCAGCAAAAGTTGGAAGAGACCGCGAGGATCTGAAGCTTTCTTT
TRBV28	TRBJ1-1	.	TRBD1	CASSLPQGGGGTEAFF	TGTGCCAGCAGTTTACCCCAGGGGGGGGGCGGCACTGAAGCTTTCTTT
TRBV6-5	TRBJ1-6	few	.	CASSEVSNSPLHF	TGTGCCAGCAGTGAGGTCTCAAATTCACCCCTCCACTTT
TRBV6-6	TRBJ2-7	.	.	CASSYSGDLSYEQYF	TGTGCCAGCAGTTACTCGGGGGACCTCTCCTACGAGCAGTACTTC
TRBV2	TRBJ2-5	.	TRBD1	CASSRDRGRETQYF	TGTGCCAGCAGTCGGGACAGGGGGCGGGAGACCCAGTACTTC
TRBV18	TRBJ2-7	.	TRBD1	CASSLNAGQGYEQYF	TGTGCCAGCTCACTAAACGCGGGACAGGGATACGAGCAGTACTTC
TRBV27	TRBJ1-5	once	.	CASSSGNQPQHF	TGTGCCAGCAGTTCGGGGAATCAGCCCCAGCATTTT
TRBV6-6	TRBJ2-5	.	.	CASSYYGGPETQYF	TGTGCCAGCAGTTACTATGGGGGTCCGGAGACCCAGTACTTC
TRBV14	TRBJ2-2	once	TRBD1	CASSPWDRGHGELFF	TGTGCCAGCAGCCCATGGGACAGGGGCCATGGGGAGCTGTTTTTT
TRBV28	TRBJ2-2	.	TRBD1	CASSKSTGIGELFF	TGTGCCAGCAGCAAATCGACAGGGATCGGGGAGCTGTTTTTT
TRBV2	TRBJ1-2	.	.	CASSQRQIGYTF	TGTGCCAGCAGCCAACGACAAATCGGCTACACCTTC
TRBV7-8	TRBJ2-1	.	.	CASGRALRGYNEQFF	TGTGCCAGCGGAAGGGCGCTTCGGGGGTACAATGAGCAGTTCTTC
TRBV5-1	TRBJ1-1	.	.	CASSLGGARNTEAFF	TGCGCCAGCAGCTTGGGGGGGGCGAGGAACACTGAAGCTTTCTTT
TRBV9	TRBJ1-3	.	.	CASSDGGLTGNTIYF	TGTGCCAGCAGCGACGGGGGGCTAACTGGAAACACCATATATTTT
TRBV5-1	TRBJ1-2	.	.	CASGLGQFYGYTF	TGCGCCAGCGGTCTAGGACAGTTCTATGGCTACACCTTC